This TCR beta chain was recorded in a study of blood T cells in healthy people across ages (dated by TCRdb to about 2015). Background on the whole study: In model experiments, template switching captured roughly one uniquely barcoded TCR beta cDNA molecule for every two T cells. Four age groups were formed from the donors: young (average roughly 15 years), middle-aged (roughly 38), aged (approximately 60) and long-lived (82). Age-related changes in TCR beta repertoire diversity were measured in the study by deep sequencing normalized with unique cDNA molecular identifiers. Two additional independent replicas of 1 million unique cDNA reads from the same blood draw were analyzed for two donors (one aged 18 to 30 and one aged 80 or older). Points the paper makes about the study in general: As age increased, observed TCR beta diversity per million T cells dropped in a roughly linear way, and a significant reduction was already evident by age 40. Because profiling used bulk unsorted PBMCs, naive and antigen-experienced compartments could not be compared conclusively. Because the CMV infection status of the donors was unknown, age-related changes in expanded clonotypes may potentially have been confounded. Compared with the aged group, the long-lived group had more naive CD4+ T cells, fewer expanded clones and increased TCR diversity, a pattern suggesting age selection. The percentage of naive T cells measured by flow cytometry correlated strongly with observed TCR beta diversity. Estimates of total diversity based on one million sequenced T cells were considered lower bounds and underestimates.

Donors were 30 to 45 systemically healthy Caucasian individuals from Russia aged roughly 6 to 100 years. Ten milliliters of peripheral blood were drawn from each donor into EDTA-treated Vacutainer tubes. PBMCs were isolated by Ficoll-Paque density-gradient centrifugation, with at least 7 million obtained per sample. Total RNA was extracted from PBMCs with Trizol reagent, with at least 5 micrograms obtained per sample. For every donor, an aliquot of PBMCs went through flow cytometry to measure the percentages of naive CD45RAhigh/CD27high T cells. CDR1 LGHNA and CDR2 YNFKEQ are derived from the germline V gene. The V end loses 0 bases and the J end loses 2 bases, and a stretch of 9 bases separates them. The CDR3 covers 15 residues, taking in both the cysteine and the phenylalanine. Of all the DNA, just the CDR3 is kept, 45 bases in frame from base 1. The library relied on 5' RACE. The reads were generated on an Illumina HiSeq 2500. A second roughly 7 to 11 cycle PCR used a sample-barcoded 5' primer and a J-beta primer mix. A template-switch 5' adaptor carrying 12 random nucleotides introduced a unique molecular identifier onto each TCR beta cDNA molecule. Each sample yielded at least 2.5 million CDR3-containing paired-end reads. First-strand cDNA was synthesized from all RNA with the Mint cDNA synthesis kit, primed by a TRBC-specific oligonucleotide. Following uracil-DNA glycosylase treatment, a first 18-cycle PCR with universal primers M1SS and BC2_uni_R was performed on all cDNA. Per the authors' processing: For normalization, 1 million high-quality reads were randomly selected from each sample, with every read carrying a distinct molecular identifier. Instead of being binned into consensus sequences, reads with shared molecular identifiers were discarded. MiTCR, with a Q25 quality threshold and the strictest error-elimination algorithm, was used for CDR3 identification, clonotype clustering and error correction. A nonparametric unseen species model with Euler transformation was used to estimate lower-bound total TCR beta diversity. TCRdb reran the public reads through fastp at Q25 and MiXCR, keeping productive beta chains. CDR3 protein duplicates are merged, each entry listing the most common genes and DNA. TCRdb's processing, not the study's, gives the V and J calls here. The sample data list just under 550,000 distinct CDR3 sequences, and around 24% of these were observed just once. 8.7% of the sample comes from the top ten.

A few counts support this clonotype. It has no known antigen specificity. No base quality values were provided; no much bigger clone lies one nucleotide off. These data were also filed under a second study, of T cells of mothers and their children. The second study reports: Donors were nine systemically healthy Caucasian individuals: three mothers and their six children. cDNA synthesis used all of the extracted RNA, with around 1.5 ug of RNA in each 15 ul reaction. Sample barcodes and 2-4 random nucleotides were added via the M1S primer in the second PCR. More than 9.5 million TCR beta CDR3 reads were obtained from each mother, and some 3 million reads were obtained from each child. Thymic selection shapes the output of TCR recombination in a similar way in related and unrelated pairs, and inherited differences have a minor effect. Related mother-child pairs always showed normalized repertoire overlap that was slightly higher than in unrelated mother-child pairs, though the difference was never significant. With a sensitivity of approximately 100 clones per million clonotypes, no persistent microchimeric T cell clones were detected. To look for features that set related mother-child pairs apart from unrelated individuals, the researchers ran deep NGS to compare the TCR beta repertoires of mothers and children. On average, the children were around 11 +/- 4 years old, while the mothers were around 42 +/- 4 years old. Libraries were sequenced on Illumina HiSeq 2000 with 100+100 nt paired-end reads after adapter ligation with NEBNext reagents. To avoid cross-contamination, the mother libraries and the child libraries were prepared a month apart and sequenced in separate runs. For each donor, between roughly 500,000 and 2,100,000 distinct TCR beta clonotypes were identified. Naive TCR beta clonotypes were estimated from low-frequency clonotypes matched to each donor's FACS-determined naive share, without sorting.

This TCR was sampled from a boy aged 5-17 years in good health. Sequenced: blood. The rearranged segments are TRBV4-2 and TRBJ2-3; the D gene cannot be named for sure. The CDR3 protein is CASSQEMAHTDTQYF. The nucleotide sequence reads TGTGCCAGCAGCCAAGAAATGGCCCACACAGATACGCAGTATTTT.